These 27 T cell receptor beta chains came from one sample sequenced in a study of blood T cell repertoires in COVID-19. Method: immunoSEQ multiplex PCR; TCRdb's copy keeps in-frame clones and lacks some. The data show about 180,000 clones, 80% seen once. Specimen: PBMCs or T cells enriched from blood (not recorded which). All receptors come from a man aged 60 to 69 who had been exposed to COVID-19.

The rearrangement joins TRBV6-1 to TRBJ2-7, with no clear D. The CDR3 has 15 amino acids. Germline CDR1 is MNHNS and CDR2 is SASEGT. With 0 bases removed from V and 3 bases from J, the gap between germline ends came to 12 bases. CDR3 nucleotide sequence: TGTGCCAGCAGTGAAGCTAGTGGGCCCCTCTACGAGCAGTACTTC. It is translated as CASSEASGPLYEQYF.

V and J are TRBV21-1 and TRBJ2-2; the table's D gene call, TRBD2, was not cross checked with the DNA. TRBV21-1 is designated a pseudogene. CDR3 length: 14 residues. The CDR3 DNA sequence: TGTGCCGCGGGGGGGGACACCAACACCGGGGAGCTGTTTTTT. This codes for CAAGGDTNTGELFF.

The chain links TRBV19 to TRBJ1-5; 9 nucleotides match TRBD1. This CDR3 contains 18 residues. The junction had 8 bases not matched to a gene; V was cut back by 0 bases and J by 2 bases. The germline V gene has CDR1 LNHDA and CDR2 SQIVND (reference sequence). In DNA form, the CDR3 reads TGTGCCAGTAGTATAGATCTGGTACAGGGGGCAGGCAATCAGCCCCAGCATTTT. Its protein product is CASSIDLVQGAGNQPQHF. Filled out from reference TRBV19 and TRBJ1-5, the complete variable domain reads DGGITQSPKYLFRKEGQNVTLSCEQNLNHDAMYWYRQDPGQGLRLIYYSQIVNDFQKGDIAEGYSVSREKKESFPLTVTSAQKNPTAFYLCASSIDLVQGAGNQPQHFGDGTRLSIL.

This clone was recorded once. This chain uses TRBV28 with TRBJ1-2; D gene uncertain. This CDR3 is 12 amino acids long. Germline V CDR1 and CDR2: MDHEN, SYDVKM. Trimming shortened V by 7 bases and J by 8 bases, and 14 bases separated the two germline ends. The CDR3 bases are TGTGCCAGCACCTCAGCGGTTGCGGGCTACACCTTC. It codes for CASTSAVAGYTF.

This clone has just one count. This may stem from a read error, because a much larger clone lies one nucleotide away. The gene calls are TRBV7-2 and TRBJ2-7, with D tentatively TRBD1 (5 bases). This CDR3 has 13 residues. Germline CDR1 and CDR2: SGHTA and FQGNSA. V was shortened by 1 base and J by 2 bases, with 6 bases between the two germline ends. In nucleotides, the CDR3 is TGTGCCAGCAGCTTAGTCAGGGCCTACGAGCAGTACTTC. Amino acid sequence: CASSLVRAYEQYF.

This clone was detected ten times or more. The sample contains more than one DNA sequence encoding this CDR3. This rearrangement joins TRBV7-2 to TRBJ2-7; no clear D gene. This CDR3 comprises 12 residues. V lost 5 bases, J lost 0 bases, and 5 bases lay in between. Germline loops: CDR1 SGHTA, CDR2 FQGNSA. The CDR3: CASSPSSYEQYF. For the CDR3, the DNA is TGTGCCAGCAGCCCCAGCTCCTACGAGCAGTACTTC. The full variable domain, rest sourced from reference TRBV7-2 and TRBJ2-7, is GAGVSQSPSNKVTEKGKDVELRCDPISGHTALYWYRQSLGQGLEFLIYFQGNSAPDKSGLPSDRFSAERTGGSVSTLTIQRTQQEDSAVYLCASSPSSYEQYFGPGTRLTVT.

This chain connects TRBV9 to TRBJ1-5, with TRBD1 matching 7 bases. Per germline, CDR1 SGDLS and CDR2 YYNGEE. The CDR3 runs 15 residues. Trimming cost V 4 bases and J 4 bases; bases outside gene matches: 8. In DNA, the CDR3 is TGTGCCAGCAGCCAGGATGAGGGGGCTAATCAGCCCCAGCATTTT. Translating it yields CASSQDEGANQPQHF.

The chain joins TRBV5-4 to TRBJ2-7; D unresolved. The germline V and J ends were trimmed by 2 bases and 0 bases, with 3 bases remaining between them. Germline values: CDR1 SGHNT, CDR2 YYREEE (reference sequence). The CDR3 totals 12 residues. CDR3 sequence (DNA): TGTGCCAGCAGCTTCAGCTCCTACGAGCAGTACTTC. Translating it yields CASSFSSYEQYF.

The gene calls are TRBV29-1 and TRBJ2-2; perhaps TRBD1 as D (5 bases). Trimming took 5 bases from V and 6 from J, leaving 13 bases between them. The CDR3 extends over 13 amino acids. Per germline, CDR1 SQVTM and CDR2 ANQGSEA. Written as DNA, the CDR3 is TGCAGCGTTCGTTATAGGGGCGCCGGGGAGCTGTTTTTT. It encodes CSVRYRGAGELFF.

The rearrangement links TRBV5-1 to TRBJ1-2, with 8 bases matching TRBD1. The CDR3 has 14 amino acids. Germline V gene data show CDR1 as SGHRS and CDR2 as YFSETQ. The trim removed 4 bases at V and 3 bases at J, leaving 5 bases unmatched. In nucleotides, the CDR3 is TGCGCCAGCAGCCCCACGACAGGGGACTATGGCTACACCTTC. It specifies CASSPTTGDYGYTF. Supplemented by reference TRBV5-1 and TRBJ1-2, the full variable domain reads KAGVTQTPRYLIKTRGQQVTLSCSPISGHRSVSWYQQTPGQGLQFLFEYFSETQRNKGNFPGRFSGRQFSNSRSEMNVSTLELGDSALYLCASSPTTGDYGYTFGSGTRLTVV.

V usage is TRBV21-1 and J usage is TRBJ2-7; the D call TRBD1 from the table was never checked on the DNA. TRBV21-1 is a known pseudogene. The CDR3 runs to 16 residues. The CDR3, as DNA: TGTGCCAGCAGCAAAATTAAGACAGCCTACTCCTACGAGCAGTACTTC. Its translation is CASSKIKTAYSYEQYF.

The rearrangement uses TRBV2 and TRBJ1-1; tentative D call: TRBD1 (5 bases). The CDR3 has 13 amino acids. Trimming took 7 bases from V and 0 from J, leaving 9 bases between them. The germline V gene has CDR1 SNHLY and CDR2 FYNNEI. This CDR3 is CASTTAMNTEAFF. The CDR3 coding sequence is TGTGCCAGCACGACAGCCATGAACACTGAAGCTTTCTTT.

The V and J genes are TRBV11-3 and TRBJ2-4; unclear D gene. The CDR3 sequence is 12 residues long. Trimming removed 5 bases from V and 8 bases from J, with 10 bases in between. The V gene's germline CDR1 is SGHNT and CDR2 YENEEA. CDR3 sequence reads: CASSMSGHIQYF. CDR3 nucleotides: TGTGCCAGCAGCATGAGTGGGCACATTCAGTACTTC.

The rearrangement links TRBV7-9 to TRBJ2-7, with D possibly being TRBD1 (6 bases). Germline CDR1 and CDR2: SEHNR and FQNEAQ (reference sequence). This CDR3 comprises 15 residues. With 6 bases removed from V and 0 bases from J, the gap between germline ends came to 15 bases. CDR3 sequence: CASSETGSYSYEQYF. The CDR3 DNA is TGTGCCAGCAGTGAAACAGGGTCCTACTCCTACGAGCAGTACTTC.

V usage is TRBV10-1 and J usage is TRBJ2-1, with 9 bases aligning to TRBD2. The CDR3 sequence is 17 residues long. CDR1 and CDR2 from the germline V gene are WNHNN and SYGVQD (reference sequence). The J segment lost 0 bases and the V segment lost 5 bases, leaving 8 bases of the junction unmatched. The CDR3 region has the DNA TGCGCCAGCAGTAGCGGGAGGCCTGGTTACTCCTACAATGAGCAGTTCTTC. The encoded protein is CASSSGRPGYSYNEQFF.

The chain recombines TRBV28 with TRBJ1-6, with TRBD1 as a possible D gene (6 bases). V shed 5 bases and J shed 8 bases, with 16 bases lying between them. There are 15 residues in the CDR3. Looked up from germline, CDR1 is MDHEN and CDR2 is SYDVKM. The CDR3 here is CASSLRGAWDSPLHF. The CDR3 coding sequence is TGTGCCAGCAGTCTCCGGGGGGCTTGGGATTCACCCCTCCACTTT.

This clone was counted a few times. V is TRBV5-1 and J is TRBJ2-3; 10 bases are shared with TRBD2. The CDR3 consists of 15 residues. V lost 2 bases, J lost 5 bases, and 5 bases stayed unmatched. Per the germline V gene, CDR1 is SGHRS and CDR2 is YFSETQ. The CDR3 protein is CASSFSGRNLDTQYF. Written as DNA, the CDR3 is TGCGCCAGCAGCTTTAGCGGGAGGAACTTAGATACGCAGTATTTT.

V is TRBV19 and J is TRBJ1-3; 9 nucleotides align to TRBD1. CDR1 LNHDA and CDR2 SQIVND come from the germline V gene (reference sequence). The CDR3 loop spans 14 amino acids. The trim removed 8 bases at V and 0 bases at J, leaving 2 bases unmatched. CDR3 sequence (DNA): TGTGCCAGTGGACAGGGGAGCTCTGGAAACACCATATATTTT. It is translated as CASGQGSSGNTIYF.

CDR3: CASSGWTGDTEAFF. DNA for the CDR3: TGTGCCAGCAGCGGATGGACAGGGGACACTGAAGCTTTCTTT. The genes are TRBV9 and TRBJ1-1, with 9 nucleotides matching TRBD1. Germline CDR1 reads SGDLS; CDR2 reads YYNGEE. The CDR3 runs to 14 residues. V lost 3 bases to trimming and J lost 3 bases; unmatched junction nucleotides: 3.

This chain links TRBV19 with TRBJ1-1; 8 positions match TRBD1. The junction had 9 bases not matched to a gene; V was cut back by 1 base and J by 5 bases. Germline-derived CDR1 and CDR2 are LNHDA and SQIVND (reference sequence). This CDR3 comprises 16 residues. CDR3 coding DNA: TGTGCCAGTAGTATAGCCCCGACAGGGGTCGAAACTGAAGCTTTCTTT. It translates to CASSIAPTGVETEAFF.

The DNA of the CDR3 is TGTGCCAGCAGCCCAGACAGGGCAGCTTCCCTTCAGCCCCAGCATTTT. Encoded protein: CASSPDRAASLQPQHF. The chain couples TRBV28 to TRBJ1-5, with 7 nucleotides matching TRBD1. The J segment lost 6 bases and the V segment lost 6 bases, leaving 14 bases of the junction unmatched. In germline, CDR1 is MDHEN, CDR2 SYDVKM. This CDR3 comprises 16 residues.

This chain uses TRBV5-1 with TRBJ2-2; D gene ambiguous. Per germline, CDR1 SGHRS and CDR2 YFSETQ. CDR3 size: 14 residues. The V gene lost 0 bases and the J gene lost 6 bases, with 9 bases spanning the gap. This CDR3 reads CASSLAQTAGELFF. The CDR3 region has the DNA TGCGCCAGCAGCTTGGCCCAGACTGCCGGGGAGCTGTTTTTT.

The CDR3 reads CASSLKVTGGAFF. The DNA of the CDR3 is TGTGCCAGCAGTTTAAAGGTGACAGGGGGGGCTTTCTTT. The chain joins TRBV27 to TRBJ1-1, with TRBD1 identical over 9 bases. Germline V gene sequence: CDR1 MNHEY, CDR2 SMNVEV (reference sequence). With V trimmed by 2 bases and J by 11 bases, 6 bases remained unmatched. The length of the CDR3 is 13 residues.

A few counts support this clone. The chain joins TRBV5-6 to TRBJ2-2, with a tentative D call TRBD2 (6 bases). The V gene's germline CDR1 is SGHDT and CDR2 YYEEEE. The CDR3 is made up of 17 amino acids. Trimming removed 6 bases at V and 4 bases at J, with 22 bases between. The CDR3 DNA reads as TGTGCCAGCACCATCTTGGTATCTCGGGAGAGCACCGGGGAGCTGTTTTTT. Translating gives CASTILVSRESTGELFF.

The chain employs TRBV5-1 and TRBJ2-7; D remains unclear. The CDR3 has 14 amino acids. V was pared by 2 bases and J by 1 base, with 10 bases between. Germline CDR1 SGHRS, CDR2 YFSETQ. CDR3 sequence: CASSLTAPSYEQYF. In DNA form, the CDR3 reads TGCGCCAGCAGCTTAACAGCCCCTTCCTACGAGCAGTACTTC. The whole variable domain, filled in from reference TRBV5-1 and TRBJ2-7, reads KAGVTQTPRYLIKTRGQQVTLSCSPISGHRSVSWYQQTPGQGLQFLFEYFSETQRNKGNFPGRFSGRQFSNSRSEMNVSTLELGDSALYLCASSLTAPSYEQYFGPGTRLTVT.

J is TRBJ1-2 and V is TRBV5-4; 9 bases map to TRBD1. Per germline, CDR1 SGHNT and CDR2 YYREEE (reference sequence). Losses at the gene ends were 6 bases for V and 4 bases for J; bases not matched to a gene: 10. CDR3 length: 15 amino acids. The CDR3 bases are TGTGCCAGCATAGGGGCCGGACAGGGGTTCTATGGCTACACCTTC. Its translation is CASIGAGQGFYGYTF.

There are many counts of this clone. The chain employs TRBV7-9 and TRBJ1-4; 10 positions agree with TRBD1. Germline loops: CDR1 SEHNR, CDR2 FQNEAQ (reference sequence). The ends lost 4 bases at V and 7 bases at J; junction bases unmatched: 9. The CDR3 covers 16 residues. The CDR3 reads CASSSDRGLFGEKLFF. The CDR3 DNA follows: TGTGCCAGCAGCTCGGACAGGGGGTTATTCGGTGAAAAACTGTTTTTT.